This T cell receptor (beta chain) was observed in a study of Ad26.COV2.S vaccination and SARS-CoV-2 variants. This CDR3 has 15 residues. Deletions cut 1 base from V and 6 bases from J, with 13 bases between. Germline V gene sequence: CDR1 LNHDA, CDR2 SQIVND (reference sequence). Profiled with immunoSEQ multiplex PCR; TCRdb holds only in-frame clones, not every one. In the table there are about 500,000 clones, 80% to 90% of which are singletons. The treatment here: around 19 received Ad26.COV2.S at low or high dose, single or two shots; several received placebo; per-sample allocation not given. Sampling took place 63 days after the first vaccine or placebo injection.

The V gene is TRBV19, the J gene TRBJ1-5, with D tentatively TRBD1 (6 bases). This clonotype was obtained from a person between 18 and 65 years old who received the Ad26.COV2.S COVID-19 vaccine or a placebo. The sample consisted of peripheral blood, taken in a trial of Ad26.COV2.S vaccine versus placebo. The CDR3 sequence: CASSIGVRGGQPQHF. In DNA form, the CDR3 reads TGTGCCAGTAGTATAGGAGTCAGGGGCGGTCAGCCCCAGCATTTT.